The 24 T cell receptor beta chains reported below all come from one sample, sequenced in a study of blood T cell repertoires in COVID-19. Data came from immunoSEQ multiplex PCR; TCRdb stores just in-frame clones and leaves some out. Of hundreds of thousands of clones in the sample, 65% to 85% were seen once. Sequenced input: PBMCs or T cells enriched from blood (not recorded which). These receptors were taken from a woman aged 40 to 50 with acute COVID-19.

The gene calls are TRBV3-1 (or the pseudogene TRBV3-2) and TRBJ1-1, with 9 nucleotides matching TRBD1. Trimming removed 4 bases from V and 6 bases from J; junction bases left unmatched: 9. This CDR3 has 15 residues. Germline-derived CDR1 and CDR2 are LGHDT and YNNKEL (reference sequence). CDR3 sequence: CASSPVQGARSEAFF. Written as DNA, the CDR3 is TGTGCCAGCAGCCCCGTACAGGGGGCGCGATCTGAAGCTTTCTTT.

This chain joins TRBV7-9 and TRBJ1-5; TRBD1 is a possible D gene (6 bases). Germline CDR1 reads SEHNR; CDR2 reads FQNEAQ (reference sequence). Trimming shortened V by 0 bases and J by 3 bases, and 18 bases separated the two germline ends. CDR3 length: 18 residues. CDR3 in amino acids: CASSLAFPGVHINQPQHF. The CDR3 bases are TGTGCCAGCAGCTTAGCCTTTCCAGGGGTGCACATCAATCAGCCCCAGCATTTT.

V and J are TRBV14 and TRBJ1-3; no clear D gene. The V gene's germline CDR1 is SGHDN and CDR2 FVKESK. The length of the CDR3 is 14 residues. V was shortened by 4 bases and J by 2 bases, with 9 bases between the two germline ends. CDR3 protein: CASSPVLAGNTIYF. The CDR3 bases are TGTGCCAGCAGCCCAGTGTTGGCTGGAAACACCATATATTTT.

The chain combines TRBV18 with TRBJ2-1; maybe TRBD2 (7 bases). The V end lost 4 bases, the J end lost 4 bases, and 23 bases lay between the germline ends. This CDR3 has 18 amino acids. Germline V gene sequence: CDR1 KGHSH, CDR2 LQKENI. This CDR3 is CASSRLTRGGAGYNEQFF. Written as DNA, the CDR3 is TGTGCCAGCTCACGGCTGACTAGGGGGGGCGCAGGGTACAATGAGCAGTTCTTC.

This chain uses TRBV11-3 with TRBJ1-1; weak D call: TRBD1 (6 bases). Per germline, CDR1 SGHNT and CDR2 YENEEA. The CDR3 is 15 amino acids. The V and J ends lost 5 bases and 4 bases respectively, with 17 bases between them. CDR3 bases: TGTGCCAGCAGCCCAGGGGTGGGGATGGGCACTGAAGCTTTCTTT. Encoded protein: CASSPGVGMGTEAFF.

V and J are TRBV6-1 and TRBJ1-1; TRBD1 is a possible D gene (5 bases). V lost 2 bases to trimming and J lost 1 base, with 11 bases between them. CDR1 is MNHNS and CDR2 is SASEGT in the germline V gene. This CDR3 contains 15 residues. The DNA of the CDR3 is TGTGCCAGCAGTGAACCAGGGAGGCCGAACACTGAAGCTTTCTTT. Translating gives CASSEPGRPNTEAFF.

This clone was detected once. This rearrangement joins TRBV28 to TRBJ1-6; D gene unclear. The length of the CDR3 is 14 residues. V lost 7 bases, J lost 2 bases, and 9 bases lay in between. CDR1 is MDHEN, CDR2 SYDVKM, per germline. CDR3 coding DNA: TGTGCCAGCATCCACAGTACCTATAATTCACCCCTCCACTTT. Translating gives CASIHSTYNSPLHF. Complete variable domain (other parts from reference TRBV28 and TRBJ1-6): DVKVTQSSRYLVKRTGEKVFLECVQDMDHENMFWYRQDPGLGLRLIYFSYDVKMKEKGDIPEGYSVSREKKERFSLILESASTNQTSMYLCASIHSTYNSPLHFGNGTRLTVT.

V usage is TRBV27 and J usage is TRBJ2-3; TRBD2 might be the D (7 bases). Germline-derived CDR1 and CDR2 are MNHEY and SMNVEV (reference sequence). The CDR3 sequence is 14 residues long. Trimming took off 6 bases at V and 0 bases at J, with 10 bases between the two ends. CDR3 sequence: CASRRGASTDTQYF. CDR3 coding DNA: TGTGCCAGCAGACGGGGGGCAAGCACAGATACGCAGTATTTT.

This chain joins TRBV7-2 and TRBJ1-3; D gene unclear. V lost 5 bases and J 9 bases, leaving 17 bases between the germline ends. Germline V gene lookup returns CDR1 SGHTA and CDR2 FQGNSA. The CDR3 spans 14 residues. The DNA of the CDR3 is TGTGCCAGCAGCCCGGCCCCCTTACGGGGCACCATATATTTT. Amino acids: CASSPAPLRGTIYF.

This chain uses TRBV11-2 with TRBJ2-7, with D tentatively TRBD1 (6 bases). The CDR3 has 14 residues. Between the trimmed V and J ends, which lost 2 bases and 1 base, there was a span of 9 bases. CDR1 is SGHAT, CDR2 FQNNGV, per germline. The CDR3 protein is CASSLFGQSYEQYF. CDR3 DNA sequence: TGTGCCAGCAGCTTATTCGGACAGTCCTACGAGCAGTACTTC.

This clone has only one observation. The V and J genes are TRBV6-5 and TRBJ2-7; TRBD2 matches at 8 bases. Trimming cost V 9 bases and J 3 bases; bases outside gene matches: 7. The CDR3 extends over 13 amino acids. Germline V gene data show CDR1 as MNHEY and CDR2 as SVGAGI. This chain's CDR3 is CASSGTKYYEQYF. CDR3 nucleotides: TGTGCCAGTAGCGGGACTAAGTACTACGAGCAGTACTTC.

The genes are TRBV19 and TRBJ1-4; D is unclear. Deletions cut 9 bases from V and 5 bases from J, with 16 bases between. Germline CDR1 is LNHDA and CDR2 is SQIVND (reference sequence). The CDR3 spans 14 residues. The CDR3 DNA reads TGTGCCAGCCAGTCGTGGTTTTCGAATGAAAAACTGTTTTTT. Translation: CASQSWFSNEKLFF.

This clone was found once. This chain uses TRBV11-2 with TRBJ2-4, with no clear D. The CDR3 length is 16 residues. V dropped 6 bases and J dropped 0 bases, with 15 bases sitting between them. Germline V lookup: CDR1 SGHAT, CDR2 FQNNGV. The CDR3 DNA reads TGTGCCAGCAGGGAAAATACAGTTCCAGCCAAAAACATTCAGTACTTC. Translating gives CASRENTVPAKNIQYF.

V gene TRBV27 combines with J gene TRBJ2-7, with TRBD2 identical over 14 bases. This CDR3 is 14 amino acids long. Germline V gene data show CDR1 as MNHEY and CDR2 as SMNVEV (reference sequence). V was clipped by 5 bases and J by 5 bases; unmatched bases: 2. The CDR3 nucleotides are TGTGCCAGCAGTGGGACTAGCGGGGGACACGAGCAGTACTTC. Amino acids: CASSGTSGGHEQYF.

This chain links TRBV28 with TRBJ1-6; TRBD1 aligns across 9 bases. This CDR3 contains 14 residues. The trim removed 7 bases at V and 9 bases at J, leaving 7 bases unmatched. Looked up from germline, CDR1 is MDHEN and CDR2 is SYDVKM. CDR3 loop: CASTTQTGGSPLHF. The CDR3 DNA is TGTGCCAGCACTACGCAGACAGGGGGTTCACCCCTCCACTTT. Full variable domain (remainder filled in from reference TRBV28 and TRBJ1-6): DVKVTQSSRYLVKRTGEKVFLECVQDMDHENMFWYRQDPGLGLRLIYFSYDVKMKEKGDIPEGYSVSREKKERFSLILESASTNQTSMYLCASTTQTGGSPLHFGNGTRLTVT.

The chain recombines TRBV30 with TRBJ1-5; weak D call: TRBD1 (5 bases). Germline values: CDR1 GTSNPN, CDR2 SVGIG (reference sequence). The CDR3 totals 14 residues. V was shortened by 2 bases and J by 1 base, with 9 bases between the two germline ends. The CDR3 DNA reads TGTGCCTGGAGTCCTGGGGCGAGCAATCAGCCCCAGCATTTT. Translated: CAWSPGASNQPQHF.

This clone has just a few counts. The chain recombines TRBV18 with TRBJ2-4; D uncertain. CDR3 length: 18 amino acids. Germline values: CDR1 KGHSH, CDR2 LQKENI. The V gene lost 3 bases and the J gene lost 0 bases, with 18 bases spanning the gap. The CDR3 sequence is CASSPLSHVSIAKNIQYF. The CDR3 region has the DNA TGTGCCAGCTCACCCCTTAGTCACGTTTCAATAGCCAAAAACATTCAGTACTTC. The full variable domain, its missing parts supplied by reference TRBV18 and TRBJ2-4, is NAGVMQNPRHLVRRRGQEARLRCSPMKGHSHVYWYRQLPEEGLKFMVYLQKENIIDESGMPKERFSAEFPKEGPSILRIQQVVRGDSAAYFCASSPLSHVSIAKNIQYFGAGTRLSVL.

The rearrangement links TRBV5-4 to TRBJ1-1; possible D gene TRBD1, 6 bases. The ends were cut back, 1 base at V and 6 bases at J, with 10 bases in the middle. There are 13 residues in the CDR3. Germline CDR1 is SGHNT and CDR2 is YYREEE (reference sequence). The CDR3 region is CASSLQGPPEAFF. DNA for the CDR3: TGTGCCAGCAGCTTGCAGGGGCCCCCTGAAGCTTTCTTT. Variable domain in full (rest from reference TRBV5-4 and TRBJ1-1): ETGVTQSPTHLIKTRGQQVTLRCSSQSGHNTVSWYQQALGQGPQFIFQYYREEENGRGNFPPRFSGLQFPNYSSELNVNALELDDSALYLCASSLQGPPEAFFGQGTRLTVV.

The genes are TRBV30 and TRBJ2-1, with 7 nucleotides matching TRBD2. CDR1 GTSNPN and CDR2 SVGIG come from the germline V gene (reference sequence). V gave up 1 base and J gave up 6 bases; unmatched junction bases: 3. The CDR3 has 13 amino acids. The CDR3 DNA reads TGTGCCTGGAGTGGGGCTAGCGGCAATGAGCAGTTCTTC. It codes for CAWSGASGNEQFF. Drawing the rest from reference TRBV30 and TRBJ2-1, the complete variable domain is SQTIHQWPATLVQPVGSPLSLECTVEGTSNPNLYWYRQAAGRGLQLLFYSVGIGQISSEVPQNLSASRPQDRQFILSSKKLLLSDSGFYLCAWSGASGNEQFFGPGTRLTVL.

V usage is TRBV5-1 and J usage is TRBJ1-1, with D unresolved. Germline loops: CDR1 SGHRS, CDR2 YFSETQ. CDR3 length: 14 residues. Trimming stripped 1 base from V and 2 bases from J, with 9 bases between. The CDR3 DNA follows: TGCGCCAGCAGCTTGTCGCGGGGAAACACTGAAGCTTTCTTT. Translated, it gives CASSLSRGNTEAFF.

The CDR3 is CASSAGLAVYNEQFF. In nucleotides, the CDR3 is TGCGCCAGCAGCGCGGGACTAGCGGTATACAATGAGCAGTTCTTC. V gene TRBV5-1 combines with J gene TRBJ2-1; 11 bases are shared with TRBD2. The germline gives CDR1 SGHRS, CDR2 YFSETQ. J gave up 4 bases and V 4 bases, and 4 bases lay outside the gene matches. The CDR3 covers 15 residues.

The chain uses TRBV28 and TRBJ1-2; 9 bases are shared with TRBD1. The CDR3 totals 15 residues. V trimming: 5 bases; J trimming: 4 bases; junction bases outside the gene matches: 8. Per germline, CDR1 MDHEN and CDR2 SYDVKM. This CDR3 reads CASSPRDRDFYGYTF. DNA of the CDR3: TGTGCCAGCAGTCCGCGGGACAGGGATTTCTATGGCTACACCTTC.

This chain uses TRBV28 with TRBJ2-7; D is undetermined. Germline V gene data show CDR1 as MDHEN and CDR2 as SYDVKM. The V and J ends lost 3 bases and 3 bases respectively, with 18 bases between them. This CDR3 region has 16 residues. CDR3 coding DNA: TGTGCCAGCAGTTTGGGCTCCGCACACCTCGTCTACGAGCAGTACTTC. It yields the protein CASSLGSAHLVYEQYF.

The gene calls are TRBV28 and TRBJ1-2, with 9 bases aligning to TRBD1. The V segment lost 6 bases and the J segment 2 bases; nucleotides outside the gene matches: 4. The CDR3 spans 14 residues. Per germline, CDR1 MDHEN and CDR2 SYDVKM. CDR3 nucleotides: TGTGCCAGCAGGTGGGACAGGGTAAACTATGGCTACACCTTC. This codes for CASRWDRVNYGYTF.